Below, 6 T cell receptor beta chains from the same sample are listed, as sequenced in a study of blood T cell repertoires in COVID-19. Sequencing used immunoSEQ multiplex PCR; TCRdb keeps in-frame clones, though not all of them. The sample carries 250,000 to 350,000 clones, around 90% recorded once. Input material: PBMCs or T cells enriched from blood (not recorded which). Receptors were obtained from a woman under 30 with acute COVID-19.

This chain links TRBV23-1 with TRBJ2-3; TRBD1 matches at 8 bases. TRBV23-1 is classed as an ORF, of uncertain function. The CDR3 runs 14 residues. The J segment lost 4 bases and the V segment lost 4 bases, leaving 4 bases of the junction unmatched. This CDR3 is CASSRQGSADTQYF. The CDR3 DNA follows: TGCGCCAGCAGTCGACAGGGGAGCGCAGATACGCAGTATTTT.

The chain links TRBV7-9 to TRBJ2-3; maybe TRBD2 (6 bases). The CDR3 consists of 14 residues. Germline CDR1 SEHNR, CDR2 FQNEAQ (reference sequence). The V end lost 1 base, the J end lost 6 bases, and 11 bases lay between the germline ends. The CDR3 coding sequence is TGTGCCAGCAGCTTAGGGGGCGGGATGGATACGCAGTATTTT. Its translation is CASSLGGGMDTQYF. Drawing the rest from reference TRBV7-9 and TRBJ2-3, the complete variable domain is DTGVSQNPRHKITKRGQNVTFRCDPISEHNRLYWYRQTLGQGPEFLTYFQNEAQLEKSRLLSDRFSAERPKGSFSTLEIQRTEQGDSAMYLCASSLGGGMDTQYFGPGTRLTVL.

V usage is TRBV11-2 and J usage is TRBJ1-2, with 10 bases lining up with TRBD1. This CDR3 is built from 14 residues. The V gene's germline CDR1 is SGHAT and CDR2 FQNNGV. The V and J ends lost 2 bases and 8 bases, in that order; junction bases with no gene match: 5. CDR3 region: CASSLSGQGGGYTF. The CDR3 DNA follows: TGTGCCAGCAGCTTAAGCGGACAGGGGGGAGGCTACACCTTC.

The rearrangement links TRBV10-3 to TRBJ2-7; D gene unclear. V was clipped by 7 bases and J by 0 bases, with 10 bases between them. The CDR3 loop spans 13 amino acids. The germline V gene has CDR1 ENHRY and CDR2 SYGVKD. The CDR3 is CAIKAESSYEQYF. CDR3 nucleotides: TGTGCCATCAAGGCGGAAAGCTCCTACGAGCAGTACTTC.

This clone showed up just once. The V gene is TRBV7-9, the J gene TRBJ2-2; D perhaps matches TRBD1 (5 bases). Deletions cut 7 bases from V and 6 bases from J, with 18 bases between. Germline CDR1 and CDR2: SEHNR and FQNEAQ (reference sequence). The length of the CDR3 is 15 residues. CDR3 bases: TGTGCCAGCACCCCCCATGAAGGGGCAGCCGGGGAGCTGTTTTTT. It codes for CASTPHEGAAGELFF.

This CDR3 is CASSFGGQETQYF. CDR3 DNA sequence: TGTGCCAGCAGTTTCGGGGGGCAAGAGACCCAGTACTTC. V gene TRBV27 combines with J gene TRBJ2-5; 7 bases map to TRBD2. V lost 3 bases to trimming and J lost 2 bases; unmatched junction nucleotides: 0. Germline V gene data show CDR1 as MNHEY and CDR2 as SMNVEV (reference sequence). The CDR3 has 13 residues.